These T cell receptor beta chains were read from a single sample in a study. A single record per CDR3 protein comes from TCRdb applying MiXCR to the multiplex PCR reads. The top ten clones hold more than 6.5% of a sample with some 960 distinct CDR3 sequences, roughly 6% of them seen once. Sequencing was carried out using naive CD4+ T cells sorted from blood. The receptors come from a female donor with breast cancer. CDR3s include the opening cysteine and the closing phenylalanine or tryptophan. Fields, in order: clone size, D gene, V gene, J gene, CDR3 protein, CDR3 DNA. D genes are given only for firm matches. Clone size is given for some rows only: seen once, a few or many times, or a class if the clone is expanded.

size: medium-sized; D: NA; V: TRBV12-3/TRBV12-4; J: TRBJ1-2; CDR3: CASSLGWNNYGYTF; DNA: TGTGCCAGCAGTTTGGGGTGGAATAACTATGGCTACACCTTC
size: large; D: NA; V: TRBV12-3/TRBV12-4; J: TRBJ1-2; CDR3: CASSLSGRPNYGYTF; DNA: TGTGCCAGCAGTTTATCTGGCCGCCCAAACTATGGCTACACCTTC
size: medium-sized; D: NA; V: TRBV12-3/TRBV12-4; J: TRBJ1-2; CDR3: CASSLRAATLYGYTF; DNA: TGTGCCAGCAGTTTACGGGCCGCGACTCTTTATGGCTACACCTTC
size: few; D: NA; V: TRBV12-3/TRBV12-4; J: TRBJ1-2; CDR3: CASSLRGAKGYTF; DNA: TGTGCCAGCAGTTTACGTGGGGCGAAAGGCTACACCTTC
size: large; D: NA; V: TRBV12-3/TRBV12-4; J: TRBJ1-2; CDR3: CASSFRENYGYTF; DNA: TGTGCCAGCAGTTTTCGAGAGAACTATGGCTACACCTTC
size: large; D: NA; V: TRBV12-5; J: TRBJ1-2; CDR3: CGARVDGYTF; DNA: TGTGGGGCTCGAGTTGATGGCTACACCTTC
size: medium-sized; D: NA; V: TRBV12-3/TRBV12-4; J: TRBJ1-2; CDR3: CASSLGPATNYGYTF; DNA: TGTGCCAGCAGTTTAGGCCCCGCCACGAACTATGGCTACACCTTC
size: large; D: NA; V: TRBV12-3/TRBV12-4; J: TRBJ1-2; CDR3: CASSLGAAEGYTF; DNA: TGTGCCAGCAGTTTGGGCGCGGCGGAAGGCTACACCTTC
size: medium-sized; D: NA; V: TRBV12-3/TRBV12-4; J: TRBJ1-2; CDR3: CASSLGRDIRGSYTF; DNA: TGTGCCAGCAGTTTGGGGCGGGACATCCGAGGGAGCTACACCTTC
size: NA; D: NA; V: TRBV12-3/TRBV12-4; J: TRBJ1-2; CDR3: CASSQTQGNLDYGYTF; DNA: TGTGCCAGCAGTCAAACACAGGGAAACTTAGACTATGGCTACACCTTC
size: medium-sized; D: NA; V: TRBV12-3/TRBV12-4; J: TRBJ1-2; CDR3: CASRKDIDYGYTF; DNA: TGTGCCAGCAGAAAGGACATCGACTATGGCTACACCTTC
size: large; D: NA; V: TRBV12-3/TRBV12-4; J: TRBJ1-2; CDR3: CASSLTGNYGYTF; DNA: TGTGCCAGCAGTCTTACAGGCAACTATGGCTACACCTTC